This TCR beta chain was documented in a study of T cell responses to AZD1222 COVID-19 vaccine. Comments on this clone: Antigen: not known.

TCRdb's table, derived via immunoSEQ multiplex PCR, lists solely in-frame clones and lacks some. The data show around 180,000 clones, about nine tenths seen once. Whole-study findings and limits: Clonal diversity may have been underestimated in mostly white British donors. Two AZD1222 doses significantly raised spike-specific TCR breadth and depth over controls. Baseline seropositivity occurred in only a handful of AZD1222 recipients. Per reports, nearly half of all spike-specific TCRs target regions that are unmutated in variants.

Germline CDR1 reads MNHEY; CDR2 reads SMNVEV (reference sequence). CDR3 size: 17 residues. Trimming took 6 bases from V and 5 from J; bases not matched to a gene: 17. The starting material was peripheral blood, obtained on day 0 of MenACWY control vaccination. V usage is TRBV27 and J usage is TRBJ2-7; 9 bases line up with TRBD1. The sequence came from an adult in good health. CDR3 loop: CASRPPTQGAIVHEQYF. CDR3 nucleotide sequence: TGTGCCAGCAGACCGCCAACACAGGGGGCGATAGTACACGAGCAGTACTTC.